The 2 T cell receptor beta chains in this list originate from one sample, sequenced in a study of immune evolution from preneoplasia to lung adenocarcinoma. Repertoires were generated with immunoSEQ multiplex PCR, while TCRdb's copy carries only in-frame clones and drops some. The table has over 6,500 clones, about 85% seen once. The sequenced sample was FFPE minimally invasive lung adenocarcinoma tissue. Source of these receptors: a person of 80 years or more with lung adenocarcinoma.

The chain recombines TRBV19 with TRBJ2-1; D may be TRBD2 (5 bases). V lost 4 bases, J lost 4 bases, and 20 bases lay in between. This CDR3 is built from 17 residues. In germline, CDR1 is LNHDA, CDR2 SQIVND (reference sequence). The CDR3 sequence: CASSTGGPPHRYNEQFF. CDR3 nucleotide sequence: TGTGCCAGTAGTACCGGAGGACCGCCCCACCGTTACAATGAGCAGTTCTTC. The entire variable domain, with the rest obtained from reference TRBV19 and TRBJ2-1, is as follows: DGGITQSPKYLFRKEGQNVTLSCEQNLNHDAMYWYRQDPGQGLRLIYYSQIVNDFQKGDIAEGYSVSREKKESFPLTVTSAQKNPTAFYLCASSTGGPPHRYNEQFFGPGTRLTVL.

V and J are TRBV6-1 and TRBJ1-5; D ambiguous. This CDR3 is 14 amino acids long. Germline loops: CDR1 MNHNS, CDR2 SASEGT. V lost 4 bases and J lost 9, with 16 bases in between. The CDR3 DNA reads TGTGCCAGCAGTGCTTCCCATCCCCGGGGGCCCCAGCATTTT. Its translation: CASSASHPRGPQHF.